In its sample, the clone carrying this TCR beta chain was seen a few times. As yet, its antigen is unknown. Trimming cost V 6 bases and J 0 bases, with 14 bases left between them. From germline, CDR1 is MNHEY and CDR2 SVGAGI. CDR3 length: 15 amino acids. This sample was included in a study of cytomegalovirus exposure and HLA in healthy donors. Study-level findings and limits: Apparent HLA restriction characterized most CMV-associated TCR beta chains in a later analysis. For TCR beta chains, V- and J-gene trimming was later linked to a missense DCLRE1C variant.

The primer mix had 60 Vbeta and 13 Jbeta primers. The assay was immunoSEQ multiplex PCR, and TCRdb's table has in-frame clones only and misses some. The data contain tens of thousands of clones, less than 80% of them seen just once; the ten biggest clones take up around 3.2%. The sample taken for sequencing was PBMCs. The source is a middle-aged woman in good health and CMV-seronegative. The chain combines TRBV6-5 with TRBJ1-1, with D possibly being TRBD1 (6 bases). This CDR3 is CASSRGQGLNTEAFF. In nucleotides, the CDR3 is TGTGCCAGCAGCCGTGGGCAGGGGTTGAACACTGAAGCTTTCTTT.